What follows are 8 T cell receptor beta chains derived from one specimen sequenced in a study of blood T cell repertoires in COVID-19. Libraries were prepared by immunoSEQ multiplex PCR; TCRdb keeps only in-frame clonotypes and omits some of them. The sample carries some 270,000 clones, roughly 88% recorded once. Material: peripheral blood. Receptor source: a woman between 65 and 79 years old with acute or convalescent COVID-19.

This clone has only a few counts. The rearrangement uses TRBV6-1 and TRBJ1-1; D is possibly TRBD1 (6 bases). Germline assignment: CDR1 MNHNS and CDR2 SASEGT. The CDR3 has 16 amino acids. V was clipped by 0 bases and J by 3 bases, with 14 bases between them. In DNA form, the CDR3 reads TGTGCCAGCAGTGAAGCTTTCCGGGGGGGCCACACTGAAGCTTTCTTT. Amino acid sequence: CASSEAFRGGHTEAFF.

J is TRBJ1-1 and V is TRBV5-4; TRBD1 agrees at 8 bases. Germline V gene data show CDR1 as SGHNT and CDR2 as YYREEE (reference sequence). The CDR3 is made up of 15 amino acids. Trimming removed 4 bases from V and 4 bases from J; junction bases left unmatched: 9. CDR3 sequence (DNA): TGTGCCAGCAGCGGGTCCGGACAGGGAGGCACTGAAGCTTTCTTT. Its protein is CASSGSGQGGTEAFF.

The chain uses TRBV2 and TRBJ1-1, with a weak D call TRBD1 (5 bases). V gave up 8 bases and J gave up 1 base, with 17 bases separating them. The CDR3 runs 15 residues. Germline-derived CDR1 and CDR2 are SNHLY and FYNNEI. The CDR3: CASLKGPTSNTEAFF. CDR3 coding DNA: TGTGCCAGCCTAAAGGGGCCAACTTCGAACACTGAAGCTTTCTTT.

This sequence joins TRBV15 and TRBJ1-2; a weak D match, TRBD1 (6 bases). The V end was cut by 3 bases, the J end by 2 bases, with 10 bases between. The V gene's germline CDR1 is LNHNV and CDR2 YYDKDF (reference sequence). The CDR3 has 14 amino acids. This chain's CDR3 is CATSSHRDNYGYTF. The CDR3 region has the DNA TGTGCCACCAGCAGTCACAGGGACAACTATGGCTACACCTTC.

Here the CDR3 reads CASSKQGARDEQYF. The DNA of the CDR3 is TGTGCCAGCAGTAAACAGGGGGCGCGCGACGAGCAGTACTTC. V is TRBV27 and J is TRBJ2-7; 9 positions match TRBD1. Germline CDR1 is MNHEY and CDR2 is SMNVEV (reference sequence). Trimming took 5 bases from V and 5 from J; bases not matched to a gene: 7. The CDR3 spans 14 residues.

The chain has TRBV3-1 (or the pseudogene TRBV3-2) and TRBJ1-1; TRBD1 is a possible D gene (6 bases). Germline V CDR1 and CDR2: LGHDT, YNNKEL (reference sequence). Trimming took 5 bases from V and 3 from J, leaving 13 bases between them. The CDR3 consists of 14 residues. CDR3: CASSDRGGYTEAFF. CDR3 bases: TGTGCCAGCAGCGATAGGGGGGGATACACTGAAGCTTTCTTT.

CDR3 in amino acids: CASSVLEGQGLGEKLFF. DNA of the CDR3: TGTGCCAGCAGTGTATTAGAGGGACAGGGGTTAGGGGAAAAACTGTTTTTT. V gene TRBV28 combines with J gene TRBJ1-4, with 10 bases matching TRBD1. The ends lost 5 bases at V and 8 bases at J; junction bases unmatched: 14. The V gene's germline CDR1 is MDHEN and CDR2 SYDVKM. The length of the CDR3 is 17 residues.

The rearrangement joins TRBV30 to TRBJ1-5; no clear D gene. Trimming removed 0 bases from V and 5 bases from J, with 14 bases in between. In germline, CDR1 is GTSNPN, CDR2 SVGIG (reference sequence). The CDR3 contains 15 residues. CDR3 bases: TGTGCCTGGAGTGTCGAGGGAAAACATCATCAGCCCCAGCATTTT. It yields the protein CAWSVEGKHHQPQHF.